The 8 T cell receptor beta chains below all came from one sample that was sequenced in a study of T-cell reconstitution after alpha-beta-depleted transplantation in children. A TCRbeta library incorporating unique molecular identifiers was prepared. TCRdb itself ran the PCR reads through MiXCR, one entry per CDR3 protein. The table records almost 400,000 distinct CDR3 sequences, 20% of them present only once. The sample was PBMCs from the stem cell graft donor, taken from the stem cell graft. These receptors all stem from a human donor who donated a stem cell graft to a child with acute myeloid leukemia.

The table lists this clonotype with a few counts. The rearrangement uses TRBV29-1 and TRBJ2-1; 8 nucleotides match TRBD2. Germline assignment: CDR1 SQVTM and CDR2 ANQGSEA. The CDR3 has 14 amino acids. V dropped 4 bases and J dropped 7; count of bases not matched to a gene: 9. The CDR3 region has the DNA TGCAGCGTTGTGGGTCAGGGGACTAGGAATGAGCAGTTCTTC. As protein: CSVVGQGTRNEQFF.

V and J are TRBV12-3 or TRBV12-4 and TRBJ1-1; tentative D call: TRBD1 (5 bases). Trimming cost V 3 bases and J 7 bases, with 12 bases left between them. This CDR3 has 13 residues. In nucleotides, the CDR3 is TGTGCCAGCAGTTTTATTACAGGTGATGAAGCTTTCTTT. This gives the protein CASSFITGDEAFF.

This rearrangement joins TRBV11-2 to TRBJ2-3; D may match TRBD1 or TRBD2 (5 bases each). The germline V and J ends were trimmed by 5 bases and 4 bases, with 16 bases remaining between them. CDR1 is SGHAT and CDR2 is FQNNGV in the germline V gene. The CDR3 runs 15 residues. CDR3 residues: CASSPGPTRADTQYF. The CDR3 nucleotides read TGTGCCAGCAGCCCGGGACCCACAAGGGCAGATACGCAGTATTTT.

The gene calls are TRBV12-3 or TRBV12-4 and TRBJ2-5; TRBD1 agrees at 7 bases. This CDR3 comprises 14 residues. V was clipped by 5 bases and J by 5 bases; unmatched bases: 8. CDR3 sequence: CASSRQGQSETQYF. CDR3 coding DNA: TGTGCCAGCAGTCGACAGGGTCAATCGGAGACCCAGTACTTC.

The genes are TRBV12-3 or TRBV12-4 and TRBJ2-5, with a tentative D call TRBD1 (6 bases). V was cut by 1 base and J by 4 bases, with 16 bases left in between. CDR3 length equals 16 residues. The CDR3 sequence is CASSLVGRGTGETQYF. The CDR3 DNA sequence: TGTGCCAGCAGTTTAGTCGGCAGGGGCACAGGAGAGACCCAGTACTTC.

This sequence joins TRBV30 and TRBJ1-1; 8 bases agree with TRBD1. Trimming at V came to 6 bases and at J to 4 bases, leaving 4 bases not matched to a gene. The CDR3 is 12 residues long. The germline CDR1 and CDR2 sequences are GTSNPN and SVGIG (reference sequence). The CDR3 region has the DNA TGTGCCTGCAACGACAGGGGCACTGAAGCTTTCTTT. Encoded protein: CACNDRGTEAFF.

This clonotype was observed a few times. The chain is built from TRBV6-1 and TRBJ2-3; TRBD1 is a possible D gene (5 bases). Trimming took 4 bases from V and 4 from J, leaving 18 bases between them. Germline V gene sequence: CDR1 MNHNS, CDR2 SASEGT. The CDR3 sequence is 16 residues long. The CDR3 DNA reads as TGTGCCAGCAGTGGACAGCCAAAAGCGCCCCCAGATACGCAGTATTTT. This gives the protein CASSGQPKAPPDTQYF.

This clonotype was seen a few times. The chain uses TRBV20-1 and TRBJ1-1; 8 bases line up with TRBD1. CDR1 is DFQATT, CDR2 SNEGSKA, per germline (reference sequence). V was pared by 6 bases and J by 3 bases, with 6 bases of the junction left unmatched. CDR3 length: 13 residues. The DNA of the CDR3 is TGCAGTGCCGATGGACAGGGCGACACTGAAGCTTTCTTT. Its protein product is CSADGQGDTEAFF.